These 6 T cell receptor beta chains share one sample of origin, sequenced in a study of OX40 agonist ivuxolimab in advanced cancers. The repertoire was sequenced with immunoSEQ multiplex PCR; TCRdb's copy has only in-frame clones and lacks some. The data contain about 48,000 clones, more than 85% of them seen just once; the ten biggest clones take up 1.5% to 2%. This material consisted of CD4+ or CD8+ T cells sorted from blood, taken in a trial of the OX40 agonist ivuxolimab. Receptors were obtained from an adult with an advanced solid tumor such as melanoma, head and neck, liver or kidney cancer.

The chain uses TRBV19 and TRBJ2-7; 13 bases are a match to TRBD2. The CDR3 extends over 20 amino acids. Germline V gene sequence: CDR1 LNHDA, CDR2 SQIVND (reference sequence). V dropped 3 bases and J dropped 5; count of bases not matched to a gene: 19. Written as DNA, the CDR3 is TGTGCCAGTAGTATTATGTTGATTGACTTACTAGCGGGGGGGCCGCACGAGCAGTACTTC. Translated: CASSIMLIDLLAGGPHEQYF.

This clone was observed a single time. The chain carries TRBV7-2 and TRBJ2-1; the match to TRBD2 covers 11 bases. V shed 7 bases, J shed 1 base, and the junction held 3 bases outside the gene matches. This CDR3 is built from 15 residues. CDR1 SGHTA and CDR2 FQGNSA come from the germline V gene. The CDR3 is CASKLAGVSYNEQFF. CDR3 in DNA: TGTGCCAGCAAACTAGCGGGAGTATCCTACAATGAGCAGTTCTTC.

The genes are TRBV5-4 and TRBJ2-1; no clear D. This CDR3 region has 11 residues. Germline CDR1 reads SGHNT; CDR2 reads YYREEE (reference sequence). In nucleotides, the CDR3 is TGTGCGTGGGGATCCTACAATGAGCAGTTCTTC. Protein: CAWGSYNEQFF.

CDR3 region: CTSSQYGEGNEKLFF. Here the CDR3 DNA reads TGCACCAGCAGCCAATACGGGGAGGGTAATGAAAAACTGTTTTTT. J is TRBJ1-4 and V is TRBV1. TRBV1 is labeled a pseudogene. This CDR3 has 15 amino acids.

Concerning this clone itself: A junction boundary mismatches the germline segment, possibly from a read error. The V call is TRBV12-5, the J call TRBJ1-1; D not certain. The CDR3 totals 14 residues. CDR1 and CDR2 from the germline V gene are LGHNT and FRNRAP. CDR3 sequence: CASGLVLLNTEAFF. In DNA form, the CDR3 reads TGTGCTAGTGGTTTGGTACTGCTGAATACTGAAGCTTTCTTT.

This chain connects TRBV4-2 to TRBJ1-2, with 7 bases fitting TRBD1. After removal of 0 bases from V and 8 bases from J, the junction contained 6 bases not matched to a gene. The CDR3 extends over 14 amino acids. Germline V lookup: CDR1 LGHNA, CDR2 YNFKEQ. The CDR3 DNA reads as TGTGCCAGCAGCCAAGATCTCACAGGGGAAGGCTACACCTTC. Translated, it gives CASSQDLTGEGYTF.